This TCR beta chain came from a study of human T cells and chemical hapten exposure. Study in general: On approximately 2 cm by approximately 2 cm of upper inner arm skin, sensitization was performed with 2% DPC. Alopecia universalis, totalis or areata was present in patients who were mostly female. Study-wide findings and caveats: Counts of expanded TCRs at PT1 were positively correlated with patch test score. Expanded TCRs showed more large CDR3 clusters than pre-sensitization or healthy control sets.

A single record per CDR3 protein comes from TCRdb applying MiXCR to the RACE reads. The table lists about 71,000 distinct CDR3 sequences, 9.8% of them singletons. As to time point: patch test 1, 2 weeks after DPC sensitization. Treatment meaning: therapeutic diphenylcyclopropenone sensitization with weekly scalp DPC. This clonotype has a handful of counts. Its antigen is not identified. Germline-derived CDR1 and CDR2 are MNHEY and SMNVEV (reference sequence). The CDR3 has 15 residues. V was pared by 0 bases and J by 0 bases, with 7 bases between. This clonotype was sampled from a woman aged 40 to 50 with alopecia areata. Some clones in this sample may be carry-over from other donors' samples. This sequence joins TRBV27 and TRBJ2-3, with D possibly matching TRBD2 (6 bases). The specimen was whole blood, collected in connection with sensitization to the hapten diphenylcyclopropenone (DPC). The CDR3 spells CASSLSRGSTDTQYF. The CDR3 coding sequence is TGTGCCAGCAGTTTATCCCGGGGGAGCACAGATACGCAGTATTTT.